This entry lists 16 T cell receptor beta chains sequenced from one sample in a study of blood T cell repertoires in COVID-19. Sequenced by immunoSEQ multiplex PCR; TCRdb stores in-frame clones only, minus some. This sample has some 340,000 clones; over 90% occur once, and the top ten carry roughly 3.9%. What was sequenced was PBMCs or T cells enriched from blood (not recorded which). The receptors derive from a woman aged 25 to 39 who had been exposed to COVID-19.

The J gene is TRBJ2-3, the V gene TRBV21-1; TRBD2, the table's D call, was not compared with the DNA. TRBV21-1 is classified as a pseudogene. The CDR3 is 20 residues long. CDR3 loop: CASSKDGPRGSTPHTDTQYF. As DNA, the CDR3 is TGTGCCAGCAGCAAAGACGGTCCCAGAGGGAGCACCCCACACACAGATACGCAGTATTTT.

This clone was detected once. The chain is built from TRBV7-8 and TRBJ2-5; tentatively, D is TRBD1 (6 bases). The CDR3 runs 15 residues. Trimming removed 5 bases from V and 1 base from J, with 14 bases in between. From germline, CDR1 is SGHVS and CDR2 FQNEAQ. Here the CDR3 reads CASSETGTLQETQYF. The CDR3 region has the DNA TGTGCCAGCAGCGAAACCGGGACACTCCAAGAGACCCAGTACTTC.

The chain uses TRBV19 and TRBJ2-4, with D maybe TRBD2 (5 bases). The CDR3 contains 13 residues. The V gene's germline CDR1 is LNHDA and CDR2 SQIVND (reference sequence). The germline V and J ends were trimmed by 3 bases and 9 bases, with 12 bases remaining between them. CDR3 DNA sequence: TGTGCCAGTAGTATTGGACTTTTAAGCATTCAGTACTTC. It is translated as CASSIGLLSIQYF.

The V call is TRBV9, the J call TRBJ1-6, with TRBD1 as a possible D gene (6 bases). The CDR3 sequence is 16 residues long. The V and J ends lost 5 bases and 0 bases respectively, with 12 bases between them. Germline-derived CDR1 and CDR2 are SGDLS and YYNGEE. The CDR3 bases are TGTGCCAGCAGTGGGGGCGGCAGCTCCTATAATTCACCCCTCCACTTT. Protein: CASSGGGSSYNSPLHF.

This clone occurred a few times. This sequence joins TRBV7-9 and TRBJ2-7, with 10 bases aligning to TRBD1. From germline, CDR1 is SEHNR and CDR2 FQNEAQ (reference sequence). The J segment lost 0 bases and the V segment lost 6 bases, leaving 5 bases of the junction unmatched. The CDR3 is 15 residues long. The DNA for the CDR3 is TGTGCCAGCAGGAAGGGACAGGGGTACTCCTACGAGCAGTACTTC. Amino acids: CASRKGQGYSYEQYF.

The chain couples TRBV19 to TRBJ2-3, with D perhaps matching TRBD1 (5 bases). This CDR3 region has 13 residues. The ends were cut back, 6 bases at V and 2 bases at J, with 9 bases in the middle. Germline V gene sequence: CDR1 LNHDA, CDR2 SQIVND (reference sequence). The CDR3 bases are TGTGCCAGTAGGGACATAGCCACAGATACGCAGTATTTT. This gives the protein CASRDIATDTQYF.

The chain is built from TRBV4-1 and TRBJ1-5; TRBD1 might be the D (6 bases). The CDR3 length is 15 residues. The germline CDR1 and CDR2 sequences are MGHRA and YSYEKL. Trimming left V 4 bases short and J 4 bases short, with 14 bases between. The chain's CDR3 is CASSPEGTPNQPQHF. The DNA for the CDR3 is TGCGCCAGCAGCCCGGAAGGGACACCTAATCAGCCCCAGCATTTT.

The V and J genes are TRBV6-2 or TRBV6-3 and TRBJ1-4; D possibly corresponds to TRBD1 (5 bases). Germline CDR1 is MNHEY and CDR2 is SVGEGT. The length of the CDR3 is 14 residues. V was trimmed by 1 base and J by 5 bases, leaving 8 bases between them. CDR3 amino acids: CASSYFRENEKLFF. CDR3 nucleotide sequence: TGTGCCAGCAGTTACTTCAGGGAAAATGAAAAACTGTTTTTT.

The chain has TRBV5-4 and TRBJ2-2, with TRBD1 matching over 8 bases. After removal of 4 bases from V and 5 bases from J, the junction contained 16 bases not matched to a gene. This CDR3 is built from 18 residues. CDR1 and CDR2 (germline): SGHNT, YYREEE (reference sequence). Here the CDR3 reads CASSPADWQGASTGELFF. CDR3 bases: TGTGCCAGCAGCCCGGCCGATTGGCAGGGGGCGTCTACCGGGGAGCTGTTTTTT.

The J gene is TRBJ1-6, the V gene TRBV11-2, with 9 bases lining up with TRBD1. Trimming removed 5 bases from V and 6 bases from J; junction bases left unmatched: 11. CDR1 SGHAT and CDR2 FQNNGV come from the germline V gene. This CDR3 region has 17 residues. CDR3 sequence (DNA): TGTGCCAGCAGCCTACTAACAGGGGGCATTCGTAATTCACCCCTCCACTTT. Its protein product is CASSLLTGGIRNSPLHF.

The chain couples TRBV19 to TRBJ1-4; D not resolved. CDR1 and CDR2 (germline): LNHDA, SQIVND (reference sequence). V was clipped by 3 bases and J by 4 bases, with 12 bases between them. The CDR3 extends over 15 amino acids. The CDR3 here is CASSILAEFNEKLFF. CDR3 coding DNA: TGTGCCAGTAGTATCTTAGCCGAATTTAATGAAAAACTGTTTTTT. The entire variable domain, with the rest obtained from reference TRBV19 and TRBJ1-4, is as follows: DGGITQSPKYLFRKEGQNVTLSCEQNLNHDAMYWYRQDPGQGLRLIYYSQIVNDFQKGDIAEGYSVSREKKESFPLTVTSAQKNPTAFYLCASSILAEFNEKLFFGSGTQLSVL.

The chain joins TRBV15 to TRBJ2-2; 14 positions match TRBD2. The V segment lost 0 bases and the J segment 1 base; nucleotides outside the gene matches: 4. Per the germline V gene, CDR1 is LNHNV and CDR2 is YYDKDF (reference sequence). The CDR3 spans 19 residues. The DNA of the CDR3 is TGTGCCACCAGCAGAGATTGGGGACTAGCGGGAGAGAACACCGGGGAGCTGTTTTTT. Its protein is CATSRDWGLAGENTGELFF. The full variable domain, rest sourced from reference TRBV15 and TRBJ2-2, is DAMVIQNPRYQVTQFGKPVTLSCSQTLNHNVMYWYQQKSSQAPKLLFHYYDKDFNNEADTPDNFQSRRPNTSFCFLDIRSPGLGDTAMYLCATSRDWGLAGENTGELFFGEGSRLTVL.

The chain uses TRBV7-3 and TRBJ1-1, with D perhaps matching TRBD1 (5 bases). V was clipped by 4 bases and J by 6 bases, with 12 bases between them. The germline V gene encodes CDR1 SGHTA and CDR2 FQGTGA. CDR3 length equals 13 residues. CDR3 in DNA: TGTGCCAGCAGCTATCGGGGGGAGGCTGAAGCTTTCTTT. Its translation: CASSYRGEAEAFF.

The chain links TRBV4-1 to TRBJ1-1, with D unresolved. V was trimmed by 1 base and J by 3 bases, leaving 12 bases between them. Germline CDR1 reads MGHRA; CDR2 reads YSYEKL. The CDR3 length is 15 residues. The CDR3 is CASSQGNRDYTEAFF. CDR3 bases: TGCGCCAGCAGCCAAGGAAACAGAGATTACACTGAAGCTTTCTTT.

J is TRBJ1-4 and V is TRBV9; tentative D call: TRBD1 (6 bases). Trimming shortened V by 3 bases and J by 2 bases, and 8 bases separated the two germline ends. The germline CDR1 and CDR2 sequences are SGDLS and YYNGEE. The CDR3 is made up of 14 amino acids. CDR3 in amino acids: CASSAGHTNEKLFF. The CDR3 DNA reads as TGTGCCAGCAGCGCGGGACATACTAATGAAAAACTGTTTTTT.

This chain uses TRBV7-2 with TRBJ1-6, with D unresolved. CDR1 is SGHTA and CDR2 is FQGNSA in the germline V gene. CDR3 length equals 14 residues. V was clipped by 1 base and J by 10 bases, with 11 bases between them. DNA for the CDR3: TGTGCCAGCAGCTTAGGTCAAGGCGGATCACCCCTCCACTTT. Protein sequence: CASSLGQGGSPLHF.